The 30 T cell receptor beta chains listed next were all sequenced from one sample in a study of tumor-infiltrating lymphocytes in primary liver carcinoma. Using a constant-region primer together with ProtoScript II reverse transcriptase, TCR beta cDNA was made from around 500 ng of total RNA. Three nested multiplex PCR rounds, a slightly modified ARM-PCR, produced the libraries for TCR beta. Primers for the first two PCR rounds were TRBV1-TRBV30 forward primers and a C-beta reverse primer (approximately 10 cycles per round). In TCRdb, the multiplex PCR reads were re-called with MiXCR into one record per CDR3 protein. The sample has approximately 92,000 distinct CDR3 sequences; about 73% are singletons. Co-extracted RNA and DNA came from around 18-30 mg of unsorted bulk tissue. The sequencing input was tumor-adjacent normal liver tissue. The origin of the receptors is a man aged 35 to 55 with primary liver carcinoma and hepatitis B virus infection.

As to this clonotype: With a much larger clone just one base away, this may be a read error. The chain has TRBV6-1 and TRBJ2-3, with TRBD2 matching over 8 bases. The CDR3 sequence is 15 residues long. Germline loops: CDR1 MNHNS, CDR2 SASEGT. CDR3 sequence reads: CTSSEQIAGQDTQYF. The CDR3 DNA reads as TGTACCAGCAGTGAACAGATAGCGGGGCAAGATACGCAGTATTTT.

To note about this clonotype: An end of the junction differs from the germline gene, which may be a read error. V gene TRBV6-6 combines with J gene TRBJ1-6; a possible D gene is TRBD1 (5 bases). This CDR3 has 14 residues. The germline V gene encodes CDR1 MNHNY and CDR2 SVGAGI (reference sequence). This CDR3 reads CASSYQGRDSPLHF. The CDR3 nucleotides are TGTGCAAGCAGTTACCAGGGTAGGGATTCACCCCTCCACTTT.

Concerning this clonotype itself: This may be a read error, as it is one base from a much larger clone. V and J are TRBV12-3 or TRBV12-4 and TRBJ2-7; 9 positions match TRBD1. The CDR3 contains 13 residues. CDR3 coding DNA: TGTGTCAGCAGTTTGGGACAGGGTTACGAGCAGTACTTC. It yields the protein CVSSLGQGYEQYF.

Remarks on this clonotype: A much larger clonotype is one base distant, so this may be a read error. This chain connects TRBV6-6 to TRBJ1-5; D unclear. Germline loops: CDR1 MNHNY, CDR2 SVGAGI (reference sequence). CDR3 length equals 13 residues. V shed 7 bases and J shed 1 base, with 8 bases lying between them. In nucleotides, the CDR3 is TGTGCCAGCATGTCTGGAAGCAATCAGCCCCAGCATTTT. This gives the protein CASMSGSNQPQHF.

This clonotype was counted a few times. This chain links TRBV28 with TRBJ1-6, with D unresolved. V lost 3 bases, J lost 9 bases, and 9 bases lay in between. Germline V gene lookup returns CDR1 MDHEN and CDR2 SYDVKM. This CDR3 has 13 amino acids. The chain's CDR3 is CASSFDLRSPLHF. As DNA, the CDR3 is TGTGCCAGCAGTTTCGATCTCCGTTCACCCCTCCACTTT.

This chain uses TRBV7-8 with TRBJ2-3; no clear D gene. Germline V gives CDR1 SGHVS, CDR2 FQNEAQ. V was pared by 2 bases and J by 7 bases, with 7 bases between. This CDR3 spans 12 amino acids. The CDR3 loop reads CASSLTRNTQYF. CDR3 bases: TGTGCCAGCAGCTTAACCCGGAATACGCAGTATTTT.

Notes on this clonotype: The germline gene is not matched at one end of the junction; a read error may be the cause. Here the CDR3 reads CDSTPTSGSEQFF. As DNA, the CDR3 is TGTGACAGCACCCCGACTAGCGGAAGTGAGCAGTTCTTC. The chain carries TRBV12-3 or TRBV12-4 and TRBJ2-1; 9 bases are a match to TRBD2. The CDR3 is made up of 13 amino acids.

J is TRBJ2-3 and V is TRBV6-1, with unresolved D. Looked up from germline, CDR1 is MNHNS and CDR2 is SASEGT. V lost 6 bases and J lost 2, with 12 bases in between. CDR3 length: 14 residues. CDR3 residues: CASRPALTTDTQYF. DNA for the CDR3: TGTGCCAGCAGGCCGGCACTGACCACAGATACGCAGTATTTT.

This clonotype was counted many times. The rearrangement uses TRBV14 and TRBJ2-3, with TRBD1 identical over 9 bases. Germline V gene lookup returns CDR1 SGHDN and CDR2 FVKESK. V trimming: 5 bases; J trimming: 6 bases; junction bases outside the gene matches: 6. This CDR3 region has 14 residues. In DNA form, the CDR3 reads TGTGCCAGCAGCTCCACAGGGGGCGTCGATACGCAGTATTTT. This gives the protein CASSSTGGVDTQYF.

On this clonotype itself: Sequence at one end of the junction differs from germline and may be a read error. The chain carries TRBV11-1 and TRBJ2-1, with D perhaps TRBD1 (5 bases). This CDR3 contains 14 residues. CDR1 is SGHAT, CDR2 FQDESV, per germline (reference sequence). CDR3: CATSSRQMYNVQFF. CDR3 sequence (DNA): TGTGCCACCAGCTCTAGACAGATGTACAATGTGCAGTTCTTC.

The gene calls are TRBV6-5 and TRBJ2-2; the D is unclear. The CDR3 runs 14 residues. Between the trimmed V and J ends, which lost 0 bases and 15 bases, there was a span of 17 bases. CDR1 is MNHEY, CDR2 SVGAGI, per germline. The CDR3 DNA sequence: TGTGCCAGCAGTTACTCTCGGACCACCGGGCAGTTGTTTTTT. Residues: CASSYSRTTGQLFF.

In its sample, this clonotype was seen many times. The chain has TRBV29-1 and TRBJ1-1; D is perhaps TRBD1 (5 bases). This CDR3 is 13 amino acids long. Germline assignment: CDR1 SQVTM and CDR2 ANQGSEA. The V and J ends lost 3 bases and 0 bases respectively, with 8 bases between them. For the CDR3, the DNA is TGCAGCGTTGAGGAGGGGTTGAACACTGAAGCTTTCTTT. It codes for CSVEEGLNTEAFF. Together with reference TRBV29-1 and TRBJ1-1, the CDR3 gives the full variable domain: SAVISQKPSRDICQRGTSLTIQCQVDSQVTMMFWYRQQPGQSLTLIATANQGSEATYESGFVIDKFPISRPNLTFSTLTVSNMSPEDSSIYLCSVEEGLNTEAFFGQGTRLTVV.

A remark on this clonotype: A single base separates this from a much larger clone, so it may be a read error. The V gene is TRBV12-3 or TRBV12-4, the J gene TRBJ2-2, with D perhaps assigned TRBD1 or TRBD2 (6 bases each). V lost 7 bases and J lost 5, with 17 bases in between. The CDR3 extends over 15 amino acids. CDR3 sequence reads: CASTLSGAGTGELFF. CDR3 DNA: TGTGCCAGCACTTTGTCGGGGGCGGGAACCGGGGAGCTGTTTTTT.

Ten or more counts support this clonotype. The rearrangement uses TRBV4-1 and TRBJ2-3; 10 bases align to TRBD1. The CDR3 has 15 amino acids. Germline CDR1 is MGHRA and CDR2 is YSYEKL. Losses at the gene ends were 4 bases for V and 4 bases for J; bases not matched to a gene: 5. The CDR3 is CASSPPGTGADTQYF. For the CDR3, the DNA is TGCGCCAGCAGCCCTCCTGGGACAGGGGCAGATACGCAGTATTTT.

The sample holds many counts of this clonotype. CDR3 sequence reads: CASSQGGYYGYTF. CDR3 DNA: TGCGCCAGCAGCCAAGGCGGTTACTATGGCTACACCTTC. This chain uses TRBV4-1 with TRBJ1-2; D not resolved. Germline CDR1 reads MGHRA; CDR2 reads YSYEKL. Trimming took off 1 base at V and 3 bases at J, with 6 bases between the two ends. This CDR3 is 13 amino acids long.

V and J are TRBV5-5 and TRBJ2-7, with TRBD1 matching over 7 bases. Germline V gene sequence: CDR1 SGHKS, CDR2 YYEKEE (reference sequence). With 2 bases clipped from V and 2 bases from J, the junction kept 13 bases outside the gene matches. The CDR3 runs to 17 residues. CDR3: CASSFAPGIGGTYEQYF. CDR3 bases: TGTGCCAGCAGCTTCGCCCCCGGGATAGGGGGCACCTACGAGCAGTACTTC.

Concerning this clonotype itself: The germline gene is not matched at one end of the junction; a read error may be the cause. The genes are TRBV7-9 and TRBJ1-4; maybe TRBD1 (6 bases). The CDR3 has 16 residues. The germline V gene has CDR1 SEHNR and CDR2 FQNEAQ (reference sequence). The CDR3 spells CGSSSGRTGAYEKLFF. In DNA, the CDR3 is TGTGGCAGCAGCTCAGGGAGGACGGGGGCGTATGAAAAACTGTTTTTT.

Comments on this clonotype: At one end the junction does not follow the germline gene, possibly because of a read error. The chain uses TRBV29-1 and TRBJ2-1; the D gene is possibly TRBD1 (6 bases). This CDR3 spans 11 amino acids. Germline-derived CDR1 and CDR2 are SQVTM and ANQGSEA. Here the CDR3 reads CSVPRGNEQIF. CDR3 DNA sequence: TGCAGCGTGCCCAGGGGAAATGAACAGATCTTC.

As to this clonotype: The conserved phenylalanine or tryptophan is not found at the CDR3 terminus, so this likely reflects a read error. The chain links TRBV29-1 to TRBJ2-2; perhaps D is TRBD1 or TRBD2 (5 bases each). Germline assignment: CDR1 SQVTM and CDR2 ANQGSEA. The CDR3 contains 12 residues. Trimming shortened V by 2 bases and J by 11 bases, and 12 bases separated the two germline ends. The CDR3 sequence: CSVESRGGELFL. The CDR3 DNA follows: TGCAGCGTTGAATCACGGGGCGGAGAGCTGTTTCTT.

This clonotype was counted many times. The chain is built from TRBV6-1 and TRBJ2-3, with 9 bases matching TRBD2. The CDR3 has 19 amino acids. J gave up 0 bases and V 2 bases, and 12 bases lay outside the gene matches. The V gene's germline CDR1 is MNHNS and CDR2 SASEGT. Written as DNA, the CDR3 is TGTGCCAGCAGTGAAAGGAGCGTGGCTAGCGGGACTAGCACAGATACGCAGTATTTT. Translated: CASSERSVASGTSTDTQYF.

Notes on this clonotype: A read error is likely, as this CDR3 ends without the conserved phenylalanine or tryptophan. The rearrangement joins TRBV11-3 to TRBJ2-5; a possible D gene is TRBD1 (6 bases). V lost 6 bases and J 4 bases, leaving 12 bases between the germline ends. The CDR3 runs to 13 residues. Germline V gene data show CDR1 as SGHNT and CDR2 as YENEEA. The CDR3 DNA sequence: TGTGCCAGCAGTTCAGGGGACCCAGAGACCCAGTACGTC. Its protein is CASSSGDPETQYV.

The CDR3 DNA sequence: TGTGCCAGCAGTTACGGGGGGACGTCGACTGAAGCTTTCTTT. Translating it yields CASSYGGTSTEAFF. The V gene is TRBV6-5, the J gene TRBJ1-1; TRBD1 is a possible D gene (5 bases). The ends were cut back, 2 bases at V and 5 bases at J, with 12 bases in the middle. This CDR3 region has 14 residues. The germline CDR1 and CDR2 sequences are MNHEY and SVGAGI.

By proportion, this clonotype is medium-sized. This chain joins TRBV14 and TRBJ2-7; possible D gene TRBD2, 5 bases. Trimming removed 4 bases at V and 3 bases at J, with 13 bases between. Germline values: CDR1 SGHDN, CDR2 FVKESK. CDR3 length equals 14 residues. Here the CDR3 reads CASSRTPANYEQYF. The CDR3 DNA reads as TGTGCCAGCAGCCGGACTCCCGCAAACTACGAGCAGTACTTC.

This rearrangement joins TRBV11-3 to TRBJ2-1; no clear D gene. There are 13 residues in the CDR3. The V end lost 5 bases, the J end lost 9 bases, and 14 bases lay between the germline ends. Per the germline V gene, CDR1 is SGHNT and CDR2 is YENEEA. In DNA, the CDR3 is TGTGCCAGCAGCCCCCGTAACAAGGGTGAGCAGTTCTTC. This encodes CASSPRNKGEQFF. Full variable domain (missing parts from reference TRBV11-3 and TRBJ2-1): EAGVVQSPRYKIIEKKQPVAFWCNPISGHNTLYWYLQNLGQGPELLIRYENEEAVDDSQLPKDRFSAERLKGVDSTLKIQPAELGDSAVYLCASSPRNKGEQFFGPGTRLTVL.

In nucleotides, the CDR3 is TGTGCCAGCAGCCCGCCCCCGGACGTCAGGGATGACTTCCAAGAGACCCAGTACTTC. This translates into CASSPPPDVRDDFQETQYF. The V gene is TRBV11-1, the J gene TRBJ2-5, with D maybe TRBD1 (5 bases). The CDR3 contains 19 residues. CDR1 is SGHAT, CDR2 FQDESV, per germline (reference sequence). Trimming removed 5 bases from V and 1 base from J, with 26 bases in between.

In its sample, this clonotype is medium-sized (0.01 to 0.1%). The chain couples TRBV11-2 to TRBJ2-6, with no clear D. Per germline, CDR1 SGHAT and CDR2 FQNNGV. The V end lost 1 base, the J end lost 6 bases, and 7 bases lay between the germline ends. This CDR3 contains 14 residues. CDR3 in amino acids: CASSLGTEANVLTF. DNA for the CDR3: TGTGCCAGCAGCTTAGGTACCGAGGCCAACGTCCTGACTTTC.

Of note for this clonotype: Its ends do not fully match the called genes, so a read error is possible. The chain links TRBV12-3 or TRBV12-4 to TRBJ2-7; D uncertain. The CDR3 is made up of 14 amino acids. CDR3 in amino acids: CAILQSGRHYGQYF. CDR3 nucleotide sequence: TGTGCCATCCTCCAGAGTGGTCGGCACTACGGGCAGTACTTC.

The CDR3 spells CASRTGIEQFF. For the CDR3, the DNA is TGTGCCAGCCGGACGGGGATTGAGCAGTTCTTC. The chain recombines TRBV4-2 with TRBJ2-1; perhaps TRBD2 as D (5 bases). CDR1 is LGHNA and CDR2 is YNFKEQ in the germline V gene. CDR3 size: 11 residues. Trimming cost V 8 bases and J 9 bases, with 11 bases left between them.

Of note for this clonotype: The junction departs from the called germline gene at one end, perhaps through a read error. The chain is built from TRBV6-1 and TRBJ2-3; TRBD1 is a possible D gene (5 bases). The CDR3 spans 12 residues. Per the germline V gene, CDR1 is MNHNS and CDR2 is SASEGT. The CDR3, as DNA: TGTGCCGGCAGGGTTACCACAGATACGCAGTATTTT. Translation gives CAGRVTTDTQYF.

Details on this clonotype: The CDR3 end shows no conserved phenylalanine or tryptophan, and so a read error is likely. The chain recombines TRBV11-2 with TRBJ2-7, with TRBD1 identical over 10 bases. Losses at the gene ends were 5 bases for V and 4 bases for J; bases not matched to a gene: 8. The germline V gene has CDR1 SGHAT and CDR2 FQNNGV. This CDR3 comprises 15 residues. DNA for the CDR3: TGTGCCAGCAGCGCCCGGGACAGGGGTTTATACGAGCAGTACTCC. Protein: CASSARDRGLYEQYS.